These 5 T cell receptor beta chains share one sample of origin, sequenced in a study of T cell repertoires in cytomegalovirus infection. The antigens these receptors bind are not known. TCRdb ran MiXCR on the reads and lists one entry per CDR3 protein. Here the sample spans about 700,000 distinct CDR3 sequences, about 33% being singletons. Specimen: cultured PBMCs, collected from culture after CMV antigen stimulation. The origin of the receptors is a human donor in good health (CMV status not recorded). Some clones in this sample may be carry-over from other donors' samples.

This clonotype was seen only a few times. The chain employs TRBV7-9 and TRBJ1-2; D not certain. Trimming stripped 1 base from V and 6 bases from J, with 15 bases between. Germline assignment: CDR1 SEHNR and CDR2 FQNEAQ (reference sequence). This CDR3 comprises 15 residues. The CDR3 DNA is TGTGCCAGCAGCTTAGGGTTCGGCGCGGGTGATGGCTACACCTTC. The encoded protein is CASSLGFGAGDGYTF.

This clonotype was seen a handful of times. The chain carries TRBV12-3 or TRBV12-4 and TRBJ2-5, with D possibly being TRBD1 or TRBD2 (6 bases each). V lost 4 bases and J 5 bases, leaving 17 bases between the germline ends. The CDR3 loop spans 15 amino acids. The CDR3 region is CASSSTGRGRETQYF. The CDR3 DNA is TGTGCCAGCAGTTCAACCGGTCGGGGGCGGGAGACCCAGTACTTC.

Of note for this clonotype: This clone may be a read error of a much larger clone one base away. J is TRBJ1-1 and V is TRBV7-2, with D maybe TRBD1 (6 bases). The CDR3 covers 14 residues. Germline V gives CDR1 SGHTA, CDR2 FQGNSA. Trimming pared 4 bases from V and 5 bases from J, leaving 14 bases between. CDR3 sequence reads: CASSSMGASTEAFF. The CDR3 nucleotides are TGTGCCAGCAGCTCAATGGGGGCTTCGACTGAAGCTTTCTTT. The variable domain in full, completed from reference TRBV7-2 and TRBJ1-1, reads GAGVSQSPSNKVTEKGKDVELRCDPISGHTALYWYRQSLGQGLEFLIYFQGNSAPDKSGLPSDRFSAERTGGSVSTLTIQRTQQEDSAVYLCASSSMGASTEAFFGQGTRLTVV.

V usage is TRBV10-3 and J usage is TRBJ2-1; 8 bases line up with TRBD1. V shed 6 bases and J 9 bases; nucleotides not matched to a gene: 7. Germline assignment: CDR1 ENHRY and CDR2 SYGVKD. CDR3 length: 13 amino acids. The CDR3 spells CAIRNDRGGEQFF. DNA for the CDR3: TGTGCCATCAGGAACGACAGGGGCGGTGAGCAGTTCTTC.

CDR3 sequence: CASSTWGQGPYEQYF. In DNA form, the CDR3 reads TGTGCCAGCAGCACGTGGGGACAGGGCCCCTACGAGCAGTACTTC. The chain joins TRBV6-1 to TRBJ2-7; TRBD1 aligns across 9 bases. With 6 bases clipped from V and 2 bases from J, the junction kept 8 bases outside the gene matches. The CDR3 is 15 amino acids. CDR1 is MNHNS and CDR2 is SASEGT in the germline V gene.